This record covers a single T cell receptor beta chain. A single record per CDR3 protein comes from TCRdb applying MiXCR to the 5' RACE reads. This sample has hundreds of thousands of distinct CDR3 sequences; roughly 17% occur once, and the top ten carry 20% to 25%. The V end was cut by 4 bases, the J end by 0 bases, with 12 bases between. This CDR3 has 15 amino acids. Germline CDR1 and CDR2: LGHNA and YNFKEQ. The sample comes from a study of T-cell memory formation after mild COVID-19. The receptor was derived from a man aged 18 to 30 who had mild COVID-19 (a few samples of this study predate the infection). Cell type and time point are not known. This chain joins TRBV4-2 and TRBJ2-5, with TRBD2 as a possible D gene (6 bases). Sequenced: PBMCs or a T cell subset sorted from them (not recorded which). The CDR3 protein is CASSRAGGDQETQYF. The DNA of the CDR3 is TGTGCCAGCAGCCGGGCTGGCGGGGACCAAGAGACCCAGTACTTC.